Listed below are T cell receptor beta chains from one sample, sequenced in a study of OX40 agonist ivuxolimab in advanced cancers. The table came from immunoSEQ multiplex PCR; TCRdb's copy has only in-frame clones and leaves some out. The repertoire consists of about 32,000 clones, with 75% to 85% occurring once and the leading ten covering 20% to 25%. The specimen comprised CD4+ or CD8+ T cells sorted from blood, sampled in a trial of the OX40 agonist ivuxolimab. These receptors were taken from an adult with an advanced solid tumor such as melanoma, head and neck, liver or kidney cancer. Both conserved end residues are part of each CDR3. D genes are given only for firm matches. Clone size is shown for a subset of rows, as once, few, many or a class of expanded clone.

clone_size	cdr3_length	v_call	j_call	d_call	cdr3_aa	cdr3_nt
.	14	TRBV5-5	TRBJ2-2	.	CASSLALRTGELFF	TGTGCCAGCAGCTTGGCCCTGCGCACCGGGGAGCTGTTTTTT
.	14	TRBV12-5	TRBJ2-3	.	CASGLGRATDTQYF	TGTGCTAGTGGTTTGGGCAGGGCCACAGATACGCAGTATTTT
few	14	TRBV7-9	TRBJ2-4	.	CASSLDGGKNIQYF	TGTGCCAGCAGCTTGGATGGGGGGAAAAACATTCAGTACTTC
.	11	TRBV28	TRBJ2-7	.	CASRDRWEQYF	TGTGCCAGCAGAGACCGGTGGGAGCAGTACTTC
.	14	TRBV2	TRBJ1-2	TRBD1	CASTILQGAIGYTF	TGTGCCAGCACTATACTACAGGGGGCTATTGGCTACACCTTC
.	16	TRBV7-8	TRBJ2-1	TRBD2	CASSRLSGSSYNEQFF	TGTGCCAGCAGCCGCCTTAGCGGGAGCTCCTACAATGAGCAGTTCTTC
.	14	TRBV7-3	TRBJ1-4	.	CASSLSGSNEKLFF	TGTGCCAGCAGCTTAAGTGGGTCTAATGAAAAACTGTTTTTT
once	15	TRBV4-2	TRBJ2-3	TRBD2	CASSQASGDTDTQYF	TGTGCCAGCAGCCAAGCTAGCGGGGACACAGATACGCAGTATTTT
.	15	TRBV27	TRBJ1-2	.	CASSFIRARGDGYTF	TGTGCCAGCAGTTTTATCAGGGCAAGGGGTGATGGCTACACCTTC
.	12	TRBV29-1	TRBJ2-6	.	CSVLSGANVLTF	TGCAGCGTTTTATCTGGGGCCAACGTCCTGACTTTC
.	16	TRBV18	TRBJ2-5	TRBD2	CASSPIPGGRQETQYF	TGTGCCAGCTCACCCATACCGGGAGGGAGGCAAGAGACCCAGTACTTC
.	12	TRBV11-1	TRBJ2-1	.	CASSLTGYEQFF	TGTGCCAGCAGCTTAACGGGATATGAGCAGTTCTTC
.	17	TRBV11-2	TRBJ2-1	TRBD2	CASSPPSGGRSYNEQFF	TGTGCCAGCAGCCCCCCTAGCGGGGGGCGCTCCTACAATGAGCAGTTCTTC
once	14	TRBV7-3	TRBJ2-1	TRBD2	CASKPTSGHNEQFF	TGTGCCAGCAAACCCACTAGCGGACACAATGAGCAGTTCTTC
.	11	TRBV6-6	TRBJ2-2	.	CASSHREELFF	TGTGCCAGCAGTCATAGGGAGGAGCTGTTTTTT
few	15	TRBV4-1	TRBJ2-7	.	CASSQTSQGDYEQYF	TGCGCCAGCAGCCAAACGTCCCAGGGTGACTACGAGCAGTACTTC
.	15	TRBV10-3	TRBJ2-5	.	CAISESRGQQETQYF	TGTGCCATCAGTGAGTCGCGGGGACAGCAAGAGACCCAGTACTTC
.	9	TRBV29-1	TRBJ1-5	.	CGGRLPQHF	TGCGGGGGGAGGTTGCCCCAGCATTTT
.	15	TRBV27	TRBJ2-1	TRBD1	CASSRTGVSYNEQFF	TGTGCCAGCAGTCGGACAGGGGTCTCCTACAATGAGCAGTTCTTC
few	15	TRBV5-4	TRBJ2-1	.	CASSPGGPDYNEQFF	TGTGCCAGCAGCCCTGGGGGTCCGGACTACAATGAGCAGTTCTTC
few	12	TRBV28	TRBJ2-2	.	CASMVDTGELFF	TGTGCCAGCATGGTGGACACCGGGGAGCTGTTTTTT
once	16	TRBV4-1	TRBJ1-5	TRBD1	CASSQEPTGGNQPQHF	TGCGCCAGCAGCCAAGAACCGACAGGGGGGAATCAGCCCCAGCATTTT
.	13	TRBV6-5	TRBJ1-2	.	CASSPRGLYGYTF	TGTGCCAGCAGTCCGCGTGGGCTTTATGGCTACACCTTC
.	18	TRBV21-1	TRBJ2-7	.	CASSIPLNYTSGTYEQYF	TGTGCCAGCAGCATACCTTTAAATTATACTAGCGGGACCTACGAGCAGTACTTC
.	15	TRBV6-5	TRBJ1-6	TRBD1	CASREGQGNYSPLHF	TGTGCCAGCAGGGAGGGACAGGGTAATTATTCACCCCTCCACTTT
.	14	TRBV10-3	TRBJ1-5	.	CAISESEGPQPQHF	TGTGCCATCAGTGAGTCGGAGGGTCCCCAGCCCCAGCATTTT
.	14	TRBV5-6	TRBJ1-1	.	CASIRLGRVAEAFF	TGTGCCAGCATAAGGTTGGGCAGGGTCGCTGAAGCTTTCTTT
.	10	TRBV20-1	TRBJ2-7	.	CSAKPYEQYF	TGCAGTGCTAAACCCTACGAGCAGTACTTC
.	15	TRBV6-6	TRBJ1-5	TRBD1	CASSDAGQGSQPQHF	TGTGCCAGCAGTGACGCCGGACAGGGCAGTCAGCCCCAGCATTTT